This TCR beta chain was recorded in a study of blood T cell repertoires in COVID-19. Clinical histories supplied by participants themselves formed the basis of cohort assignment. Deletions cut 1 base from V and 0 bases from J, with 28 bases between. There are 22 residues in the CDR3. The germline V gene has CDR1 LGHDT and CDR2 YNNKEL (reference sequence). Methods used by the authors: Amplifying reference gene primers gave estimates of nucleated cell counts. TCRdb keeps only in-frame clones here, not all; method: immunoSEQ multiplex PCR. V, J and clone size were drawn from that table, and D and trimming were deduced from the DNA. The sample shows just under 250,000 clones, 85% to 90% of them seen only once.

This receptor was obtained from a woman under 40 who had recovered from COVID-19. Sequenced: PBMCs or T cells enriched from blood (not recorded which). J is TRBJ1-5 and V is TRBV3-1 (or the pseudogene TRBV3-2), with D possibly TRBD1 on 6 matching bases. The CDR3 region is CASSQVQSPRDTMLHSNQPQHF. Here the CDR3 DNA reads TGTGCCAGCAGCCAAGTCCAGTCTCCCAGGGACACGATGTTACATAGCAATCAGCCCCAGCATTTT.